A selection of T cell receptor beta chains follows, all from one sample in a study of blood T cell repertoires in COVID-19. Profiled with immunoSEQ multiplex PCR; TCRdb holds only in-frame clones, not every one. Of 200,000 to 300,000 clones listed, approximately 90% were seen once; the top ten hold approximately 6%. The sequenced sample was peripheral blood. Source of these receptors: a woman in her 30s with COVID-19, enrolled during active disease. The CDR3 runs from the conserved cysteine through the conserved F or W. The D gene is left open where the match is weak. Some rows mark clone size as missing; the rest say once, few, many or name a class of expanded clone.

v_gene	j_gene	d_gene	abundance	CDR3nt	CDR3aa
TRBV7-2	TRBJ2-3	.	.	TGTGCCAGCAACCCCCGGTTAACAGATACGCAGTATTTT	CASNPRLTDTQYF
TRBV9	TRBJ2-2	.	.	TGTGCCAGCAGCGTAACTTACACCGGGGAGCTGTTTTTT	CASSVTYTGELFF
TRBV18	TRBJ1-2	.	.	TGTGCCAGCTCCCAGGATACAGGGATCGACTATGGCTACACCTTC	CASSQDTGIDYGYTF
TRBV7-9	TRBJ2-1	TRBD2	.	TGTGCCAGCAGCTGGGGGCTAGCGGGAGGTAGAGGGGATGAGCAGTTCTTC	CASSWGLAGGRGDEQFF
TRBV27	TRBJ1-5	.	.	TGTGCCAGCAGTTTGGGGGGGATTGATCAGCCCCAGCATTTT	CASSLGGIDQPQHF
TRBV6-2/TRBV6-3	TRBJ2-1	.	.	TGTGCCAGCAGTTACTCGACATCCAACAATGAGCAGTTCTTC	CASSYSTSNNEQFF
TRBV6-5	TRBJ2-1	.	.	TGTGCCAGCAGTTCCCGGACTCCCTACAATGAGCAGTTCTTC	CASSSRTPYNEQFF
TRBV6-5	TRBJ1-1	TRBD1	.	TGTGCCAGCAGTTATCGCGGACAGGGTTTGAACACTGAAGCTTTCTTT	CASSYRGQGLNTEAFF
TRBV11-2	TRBJ1-2	TRBD1	.	TGTGCCAGCAGCCCCCGACAGGGTTGGCATGGCTACACCTTC	CASSPRQGWHGYTF
TRBV9	TRBJ2-2	TRBD1	.	TGTGCCAGCAGCGCCAGACAGGGGGCCCACACCGGGGAGCTGTTTTTT	CASSARQGAHTGELFF
TRBV6-5	TRBJ1-1	.	few	TGTGCCAGCAGTTACTCGAGCGGGGAAGCTTTCTTT	CASSYSSGEAFF
TRBV5-8	TRBJ2-3	.	few	TGTGCCAGCAGCTTGGTGCGATATCCTAGCACAGATACGCAGTATTTT	CASSLVRYPSTDTQYF
TRBV28	TRBJ2-1	TRBD2	.	TGTGCCAGCAGTTTATCGGGACTAGCGGTGAGCTCCTACAATGAGCAGTTCTTC	CASSLSGLAVSSYNEQFF
TRBV3-1/TRBV3-2	TRBJ2-7	TRBD2	few	TGTGCCAGCAGCCCGTTAGCGGGGACTACCTACGAGCAGTACTTC	CASSPLAGTTYEQYF
TRBV6-5	TRBJ1-1	.	.	TGTGCCAGCATCCCTATGGGTCGGCAGGGCACTGAAGCTTTCTTT	CASIPMGRQGTEAFF
TRBV19	TRBJ1-2	TRBD1	.	TGTGCCAGTAGTATAATTGGAGGGGACAGGGGGGGCGCGAGGTATGGCTACACCTTC	CASSIIGGDRGGARYGYTF
TRBV7-9	TRBJ1-6	.	.	TGTGCCAGCAGCGTAAATATAGCAGGGGCACCCCTCCACTTT	CASSVNIAGAPLHF
TRBV28	TRBJ2-7	.	.	TGTGCCACCGACGGCGGGGCACCGTACGAGCAGTACTTC	CATDGGAPYEQYF
TRBV24-1	TRBJ2-5	TRBD1	.	TGTGCCACCAGTAACTTCGGACAGGGCCAAGAGACCCAGTACTTC	CATSNFGQGQETQYF
TRBV4-1	TRBJ1-1	TRBD1	.	TGCGCCAGCAGCCGGATCCGGGACAGGGAAGTGAACACTGAAGCTTTCTTT	CASSRIRDREVNTEAFF
TRBV9	TRBJ1-5	.	.	TGTGCCAGCAGCGTAGATTTAGAAAACAATCAGCCCCAGCATTTT	CASSVDLENNQPQHF
TRBV19	TRBJ1-5	TRBD1	.	TGTGCCAGTAGTATTACCACCCCCACAGGGGGCTATTATAGCAATCAGCCCCAGCATTTT	CASSITTPTGGYYSNQPQHF
TRBV5-1	TRBJ2-7	TRBD1	.	TGCGCCACCAAGGACAGGGATTCCTACGAGCAGTACTTC	CATKDRDSYEQYF
TRBV15	TRBJ2-1	.	once	TGTGCCACCAGCAAACTCAGGTGGTCACCCTCCTACAATGAGCAGTTCTTC	CATSKLRWSPSYNEQFF
TRBV7-9	TRBJ2-5	.	.	TGTGCCAGCAGCTTAGGTATGCCGGGCCAAGAGACCCAGTACTTC	CASSLGMPGQETQYF
TRBV5-1	TRBJ2-2	TRBD1	.	TGCGCCAGCAGCGCGCTACAGGGGGCGTGGAACACCGGGGAGCTGTTTTTT	CASSALQGAWNTGELFF
TRBV9	TRBJ2-5	TRBD2	.	TGTGCCAGCAGCCTCAGTGAGCGGGAGGGCCAAGAGACCCAGTACTTC	CASSLSEREGQETQYF
TRBV7-9	TRBJ1-1	.	.	TGTGCCAGCCTTATAGAGGTCGACAGCACTGAAGCTTTCTTT	CASLIEVDSTEAFF
TRBV5-1	TRBJ2-6	TRBD1	.	TGCGCCAGCAGAAAACAGGGGATAAGCTCTGGGGCCAACGTCCTGACTTTC	CASRKQGISSGANVLTF
TRBV7-8	TRBJ2-5	TRBD2	.	TGTGCCAGCAGCCTGGGGAGGGGAGAGACCCAGTACTTC	CASSLGRGETQYF
TRBV5-6	TRBJ2-2	.	.	TGTGCCAGCAGCCCCTTAGACACCTACACCGGGGAGCTGTTTTTT	CASSPLDTYTGELFF
TRBV6-5	TRBJ2-3	TRBD1	.	TGTGCCAGCAGTTACGGACAGGGCACAGATACGCAGTATTTT	CASSYGQGTDTQYF
TRBV11-2	TRBJ1-2	.	.	TGTGCCAGCAGCTTAGGTTCAGGGAACTATGGCTACACCTTC	CASSLGSGNYGYTF
TRBV25-1	TRBJ1-2	.	.	TGTGCCAGCAGTGCCTCGACAGAAGGTTATGGCTACACCTTC	CASSASTEGYGYTF
TRBV24-1	TRBJ2-2	TRBD1	.	TGTGCCACCAGTGATTTCCCGCCACAGGGGGTCCACACCGGGGAGCTGTTTTTT	CATSDFPPQGVHTGELFF
TRBV14	TRBJ1-2	.	.	TGTGCCAGCAGCCCTCTGGTGGACAGATCCTATGGCTACACCTTC	CASSPLVDRSYGYTF
TRBV19	TRBJ2-2	TRBD2	.	TGTGCCAGTATGCGGACTAGCGCTTCCGGGGAGCTGTTTTTT	CASMRTSASGELFF
TRBV28	TRBJ2-7	.	.	TGTGCCAGCAGGTCTGCCGTCGGGGGCTCCTACGAGCAGTACTTC	CASRSAVGGSYEQYF
TRBV4-3	TRBJ1-2	.	.	TGCGCCAGCAGCCAAGAAAGATCGGAGAGCTATGGCTACACCTTC	CASSQERSESYGYTF
TRBV4-2	TRBJ2-5	TRBD2	.	TGTGCCAGCAGCCAAGATCTCGGTAGGCTAGCGGGGGGGCCGTGGGAGACCCAGTACTTC	CASSQDLGRLAGGPWETQYF
TRBV3-1/TRBV3-2	TRBJ2-1	TRBD2	.	TGTGCCAGCAGCCAAGGACCTAGCGGGGGGCCGCTTGTGGACTACAATGAGCAGTTCTTC	CASSQGPSGGPLVDYNEQFF
TRBV9	TRBJ2-2	TRBD1	.	TGTGCCAGCAGCGGGGAAACAGGGGGTATTAACGGGGAGCTGTTTTTT	CASSGETGGINGELFF
TRBV27	TRBJ1-4	.	.	TGTGCCAGCAGTTTTACCCCCACTGGGAGGAATGAAAAACTGTTTTTT	CASSFTPTGRNEKLFF
TRBV6-4	TRBJ2-2	TRBD1	.	TGTGCCAGCAGCGAGGGACAGGGTGGGGACAGCGAGCTGTTTTTT	CASSEGQGGDSELFF
TRBV19	TRBJ1-3	.	.	TGTGCCAGTAAGCAGAGGGCTTGGAACACCATATATTTT	CASKQRAWNTIYF
TRBV4-1	TRBJ2-1	.	.	TGCGCCAGCAGCATACCAAAAACCGGGGAGAGCTCCTACAATGAGCAGTTCTTC	CASSIPKTGESSYNEQFF
TRBV6-1	TRBJ1-6	TRBD1	.	TGTGCCAGCAGTGAAGGGACAGGGACGCGGTCACCCCTCCACTTT	CASSEGTGTRSPLHF
TRBV11-3	TRBJ1-6	.	few	TGTGCCAGCAGCTCCATCACGGGTTCACCCCTCCACTTT	CASSSITGSPLHF
TRBV5-1	TRBJ2-1	.	.	TGCGCCAGCAGCTTGGGACCCGTGGGGGCCAATGAGCAGTTCTTC	CASSLGPVGANEQFF
TRBV5-6	TRBJ2-7	.	once	TGTGCCAGCAGCTTGGGTGGGCTTTGGAACTTC	CASSLGGLWNF
TRBV6-4	TRBJ2-3	TRBD2	.	TGTGCCAGCAGTGAAGGCGGGGGGAGCACAGATACGCAGTATTTT	CASSEGGGSTDTQYF
TRBV11-2	TRBJ2-7	TRBD2	.	TGTGCCAGCAGCTTGACGGGGACTAGCGGCTACGAGCAGTACTTC	CASSLTGTSGYEQYF